The 27 T cell receptor beta chains in this list originate from one sample, sequenced in a study of CD8+ T cells in alopecia areata. RNA extraction was followed by reverse transcription into cDNA, which acted as the sequencing template. Produced via immunoSEQ multiplex PCR; TCRdb's table is partial and in-frame only. The sample carries fewer than 350,000 clones, 58% recorded once. Indicated treatment: oral pan-JAK inhibitor, 5-10 mg twice daily. Here the sequenced sample was CD4+ T cells sorted from blood, taken at week 24, from a patient treated with tofacitinib. These receptors were taken from a human donor with alopecia areata.

The CDR3 bases are TGTGCCAGCAGCATAACAGGCTTGGGTAGCTACACCTTC. Amino acid sequence: CASSITGLGSYTF. The rearrangement uses TRBV2 and TRBJ1-2; D is possibly TRBD1 (5 bases). The germline gives CDR1 SNHLY, CDR2 FYNNEI. V lost 6 bases, J lost 9 bases, and 17 bases lay in between. CDR3 length: 13 amino acids.

The V gene is TRBV4-1, the J gene TRBJ1-2, with a tentative D call TRBD1 (5 bases). V lost 3 bases and J lost 8, with 16 bases in between. The CDR3 is 14 residues long. Germline V lookup: CDR1 MGHRA, CDR2 YSYEKL. The CDR3 reads CASSHWSKGVGYTF. The DNA of the CDR3 is TGCGCCAGCAGCCACTGGTCCAAAGGGGTCGGCTACACCTTC.

V gene TRBV4-3 combines with J gene TRBJ2-7; TRBD1 might be the D (6 bases). Per germline, CDR1 LGHNA and CDR2 YSLEER. This CDR3 has 15 amino acids. V lost 3 bases and J lost 4, with 16 bases in between. CDR3 loop: CASSHLYRVGYEQYF. The CDR3 nucleotides are TGCGCCAGCAGCCACTTATACAGGGTTGGTTACGAGCAGTACTTC.

The chain joins TRBV9 to TRBJ2-1, with TRBD1 identical over 10 bases. V was clipped by 3 bases and J by 2 bases; unmatched bases: 2. Germline CDR1 is SGDLS and CDR2 is YYNGEE. The CDR3 spans 15 residues. In nucleotides, the CDR3 is TGTGCCAGCAGCGGCGGGACAGGGGCCTACAATGAGCAGTTCTTC. The encoded protein is CASSGGTGAYNEQFF.

The chain uses TRBV7-6 and TRBJ1-1; 9 nucleotides align to TRBD1. V lost 6 bases and J lost 5; bases outside the gene matches: 7. The CDR3 consists of 14 residues. Germline CDR1 and CDR2: SGHVS and FNYEAQ. CDR3 coding DNA: TGTGCCAGCAGTCCGACAGGGGGGATGACTGAAGCTTTCTTT. Its protein is CASSPTGGMTEAFF.

This clone showed up just a few times. The chain couples TRBV30 to TRBJ2-7; TRBD1 is a possible D gene (6 bases). The CDR3 covers 14 residues. Germline loops: CDR1 GTSNPN, CDR2 SVGIG (reference sequence). The germline V and J ends were trimmed by 2 bases and 2 bases, with 13 bases remaining between them. In nucleotides, the CDR3 is TGTGCCTGGAGTTTTACGACAGGCCCCTACGAGCAGTACTTC. Translation: CAWSFTTGPYEQYF.

This clone was seen only a few times. The genes are TRBV27 and TRBJ2-3; 8 nucleotides agree with TRBD1. V lost 6 bases and J lost 2; bases outside the gene matches: 4. Germline V lookup: CDR1 MNHEY, CDR2 SMNVEV (reference sequence). The CDR3 is 14 residues long. The CDR3 DNA follows: TGTGCCAGCAGCCGGGACAGGCCCACAGATACGCAGTATTTT. It encodes CASSRDRPTDTQYF.

This rearrangement joins TRBV7-2 to TRBJ2-5; D is unresolved. The germline V gene has CDR1 SGHTA and CDR2 FQGNSA. The CDR3 has 16 residues. Trimming took off 0 bases at V and 3 bases at J, with 14 bases between the two ends. The CDR3 region is CASSLAWPTQKETQYF. In nucleotides, the CDR3 is TGTGCCAGCAGCTTAGCGTGGCCTACCCAAAAAGAGACCCAGTACTTC.

This clone was picked up many times. The gene calls are TRBV7-8 and TRBJ2-7; maybe TRBD2 (5 bases). V was shortened by 1 base and J by 3 bases, with 13 bases between the two germline ends. CDR1 and CDR2 from the germline V gene are SGHVS and FQNEAQ. The CDR3 contains 15 residues. CDR3 coding DNA: TGTGCCAGCAGCTTAGGACCACGGGAAAACTACGAGCAGTACTTC. Amino acids: CASSLGPRENYEQYF.

The chain is built from TRBV4-1 and TRBJ1-2; D may be TRBD1 (5 bases). This CDR3 comprises 16 residues. Per germline, CDR1 MGHRA and CDR2 YSYEKL. V was trimmed by 2 bases and J by 0 bases, leaving 13 bases between them. In DNA, the CDR3 is TGCGCCAGCAGCCAACCCCCTCGAGGGGCTAACTATGGCTACACCTTC. This translates into CASSQPPRGANYGYTF.

This rearrangement joins TRBV15 to TRBJ1-3; 7 bases fit TRBD1. CDR1 and CDR2 from the germline V gene are LNHNV and YYDKDF (reference sequence). CDR3 size: 17 residues. Trimming removed 3 bases from V and 3 bases from J; junction bases left unmatched: 11. CDR3 region: CATSRRPLRGYGNTIYF. CDR3 sequence (DNA): TGTGCCACCAGCAGGAGACCCCTCAGGGGGTATGGAAACACCATATATTTT.

The CDR3 sequence: CSVQEWPGQTYEQYF. Here the CDR3 DNA reads TGCAGCGTCCAGGAATGGCCCGGACAGACCTACGAGCAGTACTTC. The chain is built from TRBV29-1 and TRBJ2-7; D is perhaps TRBD1 (6 bases). V lost 6 bases and J lost 2, with 20 bases in between. The CDR3 runs to 15 residues. Germline values: CDR1 SQVTM, CDR2 ANQGSEA.

V gene TRBV6-1 combines with J gene TRBJ1-4; TRBD1 matches 7 bases. The CDR3 is 15 amino acids. Per germline, CDR1 MNHNS and CDR2 SASEGT. Losses at the gene ends were 6 bases for V and 8 bases for J; bases not matched to a gene: 12. The CDR3 DNA follows: TGTGCCAGCAGACCCGACAGGGTCTTAGGAGAAAAACTGTTTTTT. Its protein product is CASRPDRVLGEKLFF.

V and J are TRBV18 and TRBJ2-3, with D possibly TRBD2 on 6 matching bases. Trimming shortened V by 1 base and J by 1 base, and 6 bases separated the two germline ends. The CDR3 loop spans 14 amino acids. Germline loops: CDR1 KGHSH, CDR2 LQKENI. Here the CDR3 reads CASSPREGTDTQYF. The CDR3 region has the DNA TGTGCCAGCTCACCACGGGAGGGCACAGATACGCAGTATTTT.

The V and J genes are TRBV29-1 and TRBJ2-7; D possibly corresponds to TRBD2 (6 bases). The germline V gene encodes CDR1 SQVTM and CDR2 ANQGSEA. The CDR3 length is 11 residues. Trimming cost V 7 bases and J 6 bases, with 13 bases left between them. DNA of the CDR3: TGCAGCGGACGGCGGGACGGCGAGCAGTACTTC. It specifies CSGRRDGEQYF.

This chain connects TRBV7-2 to TRBJ2-7; 11 bases line up with TRBD1. V lost 2 bases, J lost 2 bases, and 2 bases stayed unmatched. Germline V gene data show CDR1 as SGHTA and CDR2 as FQGNSA. The CDR3 is made up of 15 amino acids. The CDR3 region is CASSLSGQGAYEQYF. CDR3 DNA: TGTGCCAGCAGCTTATCGGGACAGGGGGCCTACGAGCAGTACTTC.

This sequence joins TRBV30 and TRBJ2-3; no clear D gene. The germline CDR1 and CDR2 sequences are GTSNPN and SVGIG (reference sequence). V was trimmed by 5 bases and J by 6 bases, leaving 15 bases between them. The CDR3 has 13 amino acids. CDR3 residues: CAWAIGGVDTQYF. DNA of the CDR3: TGTGCCTGGGCTATTGGTGGGGTGGATACGCAGTATTTT.

This clone appeared once. V usage is TRBV7-2 and J usage is TRBJ2-2; possibly TRBD2 for D (6 bases). The V end was cut by 2 bases, the J end by 4 bases, with 11 bases between. The CDR3 extends over 15 amino acids. CDR1 and CDR2 (germline): SGHTA, FQGNSA. The CDR3 loop is CASSLRLDFTGELFF. The CDR3 bases are TGTGCCAGCAGCTTACGACTAGATTTCACCGGGGAGCTGTTTTTT.

This chain joins TRBV30 and TRBJ1-1; D remains ambiguous. The CDR3 contains 13 residues. The germline V gene encodes CDR1 GTSNPN and CDR2 SVGIG (reference sequence). Trimming shortened V by 1 base and J by 0 bases, and 6 bases separated the two germline ends. The CDR3, as DNA: TGTGCCTGGAGTGGACGGCTGAACACTGAAGCTTTCTTT. Translation: CAWSGRLNTEAFF.

The chain uses TRBV29-1 and TRBJ2-7, with a tentative D call TRBD1 (6 bases). Trimming shortened V by 4 bases and J by 2 bases, and 12 bases separated the two germline ends. This CDR3 comprises 13 residues. CDR1 is SQVTM, CDR2 ANQGSEA, per germline. The CDR3 sequence is CSVGLGATYEQYF. The CDR3 nucleotides are TGCAGCGTTGGGTTGGGGGCAACCTACGAGCAGTACTTC.

The V and J genes are TRBV29-1 and TRBJ2-3; TRBD2 might be the D (6 bases). The CDR3 has 11 residues. Germline V CDR1 and CDR2: SQVTM, ANQGSEA. V was shortened by 6 bases and J by 6 bases, with 10 bases between the two germline ends. The CDR3 nucleotides are TGCAGCGTGGGGGGAGAGGATACGCAGTATTTT. Residues: CSVGGEDTQYF.

This chain uses TRBV7-9 with TRBJ2-1; 8 bases map to TRBD2. Germline CDR1 SEHNR, CDR2 FQNEAQ (reference sequence). J lost 7 bases, V lost 5 bases, and 10 bases had no gene match. The CDR3 loop spans 15 amino acids. The CDR3 DNA sequence: TGTGCCAGCAGCCCCGGACGGGGGGGCCGGAATGAGCAGTTCTTC. This gives the protein CASSPGRGGRNEQFF.

The gene calls are TRBV27 and TRBJ1-6; D is perhaps TRBD1 (5 bases). Trimming shortened V by 5 bases and J by 7 bases, and 12 bases separated the two germline ends. The CDR3 loop spans 14 amino acids. The germline V gene has CDR1 MNHEY and CDR2 SMNVEV (reference sequence). CDR3 in DNA: TGTGCCAGCAGTGGGACGGTGAAGAATTCACCCCTCCACTTT. Encoded protein: CASSGTVKNSPLHF.

CDR3: CSVLENSNQPQHF. CDR3 nucleotide sequence: TGCAGCGTTCTCGAGAATAGCAATCAGCCCCAGCATTTT. The chain combines TRBV29-1 with TRBJ1-5; D is uncertain. The V gene lost 5 bases and the J gene lost 0 bases, with 8 bases spanning the gap. Germline values: CDR1 SQVTM, CDR2 ANQGSEA. The CDR3 contains 13 residues. Filled out from reference TRBV29-1 and TRBJ1-5, the complete variable domain reads SAVISQKPSRDICQRGTSLTIQCQVDSQVTMMFWYRQQPGQSLTLIATANQGSEATYESGFVIDKFPISRPNLTFSTLTVSNMSPEDSSIYLCSVLENSNQPQHFGDGTRLSIL.

The rearrangement links TRBV29-1 to TRBJ1-1; weak D call: TRBD1 (5 bases). The CDR3 sequence is 12 residues long. Germline CDR1 reads SQVTM; CDR2 reads ANQGSEA. Deletions cut 7 bases from V and 0 bases from J, with 9 bases between. The DNA of the CDR3 is TGCAGCGGCCTGACAGTGAACACTGAAGCTTTCTTT. It specifies CSGLTVNTEAFF. The full variable domain, its missing parts supplied by reference TRBV29-1 and TRBJ1-1, is SAVISQKPSRDICQRGTSLTIQCQVDSQVTMMFWYRQQPGQSLTLIATANQGSEATYESGFVIDKFPISRPNLTFSTLTVSNMSPEDSSIYLCSGLTVNTEAFFGQGTRLTVV.

This chain uses TRBV7-9 with TRBJ1-2; tentative D call: TRBD1 (6 bases). The CDR3 sequence is 14 residues long. Germline V gene sequence: CDR1 SEHNR, CDR2 FQNEAQ (reference sequence). V was pared by 1 base and J by 2 bases, with 8 bases between. DNA of the CDR3: TGTGCCAGCAGCTTAGTTACAGGGAACTATGGCTACACCTTC. It encodes CASSLVTGNYGYTF.

V gene TRBV25-1 combines with J gene TRBJ1-1; D is undetermined. V lost 5 bases and J lost 7, with 20 bases in between. The CDR3 has 15 residues. Germline V CDR1 and CDR2: MGHDK, SYGVNS. The CDR3, as DNA: TGTGCCAGCAGTAGGCGTTCGGAAAGAGGGATTGAAGCTTTCTTT. As protein: CASSRRSERGIEAFF. Looking up the rest from reference TRBV25-1 and TRBJ1-1 gives the full variable domain: EADIYQTPRYLVIGTGKKITLECSQTMGHDKMYWYQQDPGMELHLIHYSYGVNSTEKGDLSSESTVSRIRTEHFPLTLESARPSHTSQYLCASSRRSERGIEAFFGQGTRLTVV.